This record concerns one T cell receptor (beta chain) sequence. The length of the CDR3 is 16 residues. Trimming took 5 bases from V and 3 from J, leaving 20 bases between them. The germline gives CDR1 MNHEY, CDR2 SMNVEV (reference sequence). As defined, naive CD8 cells were CD45RO-negative and positively selected for CCR7, with terminally differentiated effector memory CD45RA+ cells excluded. The entry originates in a study of shared clonotypes between healthy human individuals. Using immunoSEQ multiplex PCR, the repertoire was profiled, and TCRdb retains in-frame clones only, with some absent. The table records 2 million to 2.5 million clones, about 95% of them present only once.

Specimen: naive CD8+ T cells sorted from blood. The clonotype was recovered from a man between 18 and 35 years old in good health. The gene calls are TRBV27 and TRBJ2-7, with no clear D. CDR3 residues: CASSPSTGERVYEQYF. The DNA for the CDR3 is TGTGCCAGCAGTCCCTCGACTGGAGAACGGGTCTACGAGCAGTACTTC.